The 8 T cell receptor beta chains given below trace back to one sample, sequenced in a study of blood T cell repertoires in COVID-19. Method: immunoSEQ multiplex PCR; TCRdb's copy keeps in-frame clones and lacks some. The sample shows 150,000 to 200,000 clones, around three quarters of them seen only once. The sample taken for sequencing was peripheral blood. The receptors stem from a man in his 60s with acute or convalescent COVID-19.

The chain couples TRBV5-1 to TRBJ1-5; TRBD1 matches 7 bases. With 1 base clipped from V and 2 bases from J, the junction kept 3 bases outside the gene matches. Germline-derived CDR1 and CDR2 are SGHRS and YFSETQ. The CDR3 is 15 amino acids. CDR3 loop: CASSLQGVRNQPQHF. DNA for the CDR3: TGCGCCAGCAGCTTGCAGGGGGTTCGCAATCAGCCCCAGCATTTT. The whole variable domain, filled in from reference TRBV5-1 and TRBJ1-5, reads KAGVTQTPRYLIKTRGQQVTLSCSPISGHRSVSWYQQTPGQGLQFLFEYFSETQRNKGNFPGRFSGRQFSNSRSEMNVSTLELGDSALYLCASSLQGVRNQPQHFGDGTRLSIL.

The V gene is TRBV6-2 or TRBV6-3, the J gene TRBJ1-6; no definite D call. CDR3 length: 15 amino acids. V lost 4 bases, J lost 0 bases, and 7 bases lay in between. Germline assignment: CDR1 MNHEY and CDR2 SVGEGT. Here the CDR3 reads CASSWSSSYNSPLHF. In DNA form, the CDR3 reads TGTGCCAGCAGTTGGTCGAGCTCCTATAATTCACCCCTCCACTTT.

This clone showed up just a few times. V is TRBV2 and J is TRBJ1-6; 9 positions agree with TRBD1. The CDR3 contains 14 residues. Losses at the gene ends were 6 bases for V and 7 bases for J; bases not matched to a gene: 4. The germline V gene encodes CDR1 SNHLY and CDR2 FYNNEI. The CDR3 DNA follows: TGTGCCAGCAGGACAGGGGGAAGCAATTCACCCCTCCACTTT. Encoded protein: CASRTGGSNSPLHF. Full variable domain (missing parts from reference TRBV2 and TRBJ1-6): EPEVTQTPSHQVTQMGQEVILRCVPISNHLYFYWYRQILGQKVEFLVSFYNNEISEKSEIFDDQFSVERPDGSNFTLKIRSTKLEDSAMYFCASRTGGSNSPLHFGNGTRLTVT.

This chain links TRBV5-1 with TRBJ2-3; TRBD2 matches at 12 bases. The CDR3 sequence is 16 residues long. Germline values: CDR1 SGHRS, CDR2 YFSETQ. The trim removed 4 bases at V and 6 bases at J, leaving 9 bases unmatched. DNA for the CDR3: TGCGCCAGCAGCCGCGGGACTAGCGGGCCGTCGGATACGCAGTATTTT. It encodes CASSRGTSGPSDTQYF.

The gene calls are TRBV30 and TRBJ1-3; the D gene is possibly TRBD1 (6 bases). V lost 0 bases and J lost 8, with 14 bases in between. This CDR3 spans 14 amino acids. Per the germline V gene, CDR1 is GTSNPN and CDR2 is SVGIG (reference sequence). The CDR3 DNA is TGTGCCTGGAGTGTATCGGCCAGGGGAGACACCATATATTTT. Amino acid sequence: CAWSVSARGDTIYF.

CDR3 coding DNA: TGTGCCAGTAGTATAGCGGGACTGACTCTTCAAGAGACCCAGTACTTC. This codes for CASSIAGLTLQETQYF. The rearrangement joins TRBV19 to TRBJ2-5, with D possibly matching TRBD2 (6 bases). Germline CDR1 LNHDA, CDR2 SQIVND (reference sequence). The CDR3 sequence is 16 residues long. V was trimmed by 1 base and J by 2 bases, leaving 14 bases between them.

The chain links TRBV11-2 to TRBJ1-3; D is possibly TRBD1 (5 bases). CDR1 is SGHAT and CDR2 is FQNNGV in the germline V gene. The CDR3 covers 16 residues. Trimming stripped 1 base from V and 0 bases from J, with 10 bases between. CDR3 in amino acids: CASSLGAGPSGNTIYF. The DNA for the CDR3 is TGTGCCAGCAGCTTAGGGGCAGGGCCCTCTGGAAACACCATATATTTT.

CDR3 nucleotides: TGTGCCAGCAGTTGGGACAGGCGCAATGAGCAGTTCTTC. This sequence encodes CASSWDRRNEQFF. V gene TRBV27 combines with J gene TRBJ2-1; 8 nucleotides agree with TRBD1. The CDR3 contains 13 residues. Germline lookup yields CDR1 MNHEY and CDR2 SMNVEV (reference sequence). V was clipped by 4 bases and J by 6 bases; unmatched bases: 2.